Below are 10 T cell receptor beta chains sequenced from a single sample in a study of cytomegalovirus exposure and HLA in healthy donors. In the PCR, 60 Vbeta and 13 Jbeta primers were used. Sequenced by immunoSEQ multiplex PCR; TCRdb stores in-frame clones only, minus some. The top ten hold roughly 1.2% of the sample, which has roughly 180,000 clones, 80% to 85% seen once. The sequencing input was PBMCs. These receptors all come from a boy between 2 and 10 years old in good health and CMV-seronegative.

To note about this clone: At one end, the junction sequence differs from germline, possibly due to a read error. This chain connects TRBV15 to TRBJ2-4; TRBD2 matches 9 bases. CDR3 length: 18 amino acids. In germline, CDR1 is LNHNV, CDR2 YYDKDF (reference sequence). DNA of the CDR3: TGTGCCACCAGCCAAACTAGACTAGCGGCTCCCCTGGGGAACAGTCAGTACTTC. It encodes CATSQTRLAAPLGNSQYF.

This clone turned up a few times. The J gene is TRBJ2-2, the V gene TRBV30, with 9 bases fitting TRBD1. The length of the CDR3 is 14 residues. V dropped 6 bases and J dropped 3; count of bases not matched to a gene: 5. CDR1 GTSNPN and CDR2 SVGIG come from the germline V gene (reference sequence). Written as DNA, the CDR3 is TGTGCCTGCCAAAGGACAGGGGACACCGGGGAGCTGTTTTTT. Translating gives CACQRTGDTGELFF.

This chain links TRBV27 with TRBJ1-1; D remains ambiguous. CDR3 size: 13 residues. From germline, CDR1 is MNHEY and CDR2 SMNVEV (reference sequence). V lost 4 bases and J lost 1, with 7 bases in between. CDR3 nucleotide sequence: TGTGCCAGCAGTTACGGGTCGAACACTGAAGCTTTCTTT. Translated: CASSYGSNTEAFF.

The chain joins TRBV9 to TRBJ2-5; D call uncertain. V lost 4 bases, J lost 7 bases, and 14 bases lay in between. The CDR3 is 13 amino acids. Germline V lookup: CDR1 SGDLS, CDR2 YYNGEE. The CDR3 nucleotides are TGTGCCAGCAGCTCAGACTTACGAGGGACCCAGTACTTC. It yields the protein CASSSDLRGTQYF.

This clone turned up a few times. This chain links TRBV5-4 with TRBJ1-4; D possibly corresponds to TRBD1 (6 bases). V shed 4 bases and J shed 8 bases, with 15 bases lying between them. Germline V gives CDR1 SGHNT, CDR2 YYREEE (reference sequence). The CDR3 totals 14 residues. The DNA for the CDR3 is TGTGCCAGCAGCACACAGGGAGAGGAAGAAAAACTGTTTTTT. This translates into CASSTQGEEEKLFF.

This chain joins TRBV30 and TRBJ2-3; the match to TRBD2 covers 7 bases. J gave up 0 bases and V 3 bases, and 21 bases lay outside the gene matches. Germline-derived CDR1 and CDR2 are GTSNPN and SVGIG (reference sequence). This CDR3 region has 20 residues. The DNA of the CDR3 is TGTGCCTGGAGCTCCCCTCGGTGGCTAGCGGTAATACCTAGCACAGATACGCAGTATTTT. It specifies CAWSSPRWLAVIPSTDTQYF.

A remark on this clone: A read error may produce the germline difference seen at one junction end. CDR3 in amino acids: CSSSPGQGLTYEQYF. CDR3 DNA: TGTTCCAGCAGCCCGGGACAGGGGTTGACCTACGAGCAGTACTTC. This chain joins TRBV7-9 and TRBJ2-7; 10 bases align to TRBD1. The germline CDR1 and CDR2 sequences are SEHNR and FQNEAQ (reference sequence). The CDR3 runs 15 residues.

The chain has TRBV2 and TRBJ2-3; D might be TRBD1 (6 bases). V was clipped by 1 base and J by 7 bases, with 21 bases between them. The CDR3 is made up of 17 amino acids. Germline CDR1 reads SNHLY; CDR2 reads FYNNEI. The CDR3, as DNA: TGTGCCAGCAGTGAAGAGAGCTGGGGGCGCGACGGAAATACGCAGTATTTT. It encodes CASSEESWGRDGNTQYF.

CDR3: CASSLRGLAGGAGQETQYF. CDR3 in DNA: TGTGCCAGCAGCTTACGAGGACTAGCGGGAGGGGCAGGCCAAGAGACCCAGTACTTC. The chain combines TRBV7-2 with TRBJ2-5; 15 positions match TRBD2. Germline CDR1 and CDR2: SGHTA and FQGNSA. This CDR3 is built from 19 residues. V lost 2 bases, J lost 1 base, and 8 bases stayed unmatched.

The chain combines TRBV4-1 with TRBJ2-5; D possibly corresponds to TRBD2 (6 bases). The tail of the sequence fits TRBJ2-7 better, so the J call may be wrong. From germline, CDR1 is MGHRA and CDR2 YSYEKL. The CDR3 covers 15 residues. This chain's CDR3 is CASSQVYGRGDEQYF. The DNA of the CDR3 is TGCGCCAGCAGCCAAGTTTACGGGAGAGGGGACGAGCAGTACTTC.